This T cell receptor (beta chain) originates from a study of identical twins. This clonotype was picked up many times. Its target is unknown. Unique molecular identifiers were in the cDNA, with template-switch universal primer binding. From the 5' RACE reads, TCRdb called clonotypes with MiXCR, one entry per CDR3 protein. The sample carries 350,000 to 450,000 distinct CDR3 sequences, approximately 18% recorded once. Study-wide results and limits: Memory repertoires lacked the insertion deficit that abundant cord blood beta clonotypes showed. Twin-shared out-of-frame alpha sequences showed excess low generation probability. It was cross-sectional statistical analysis, not following the same donors, that the conclusions relied on.

The receptor was isolated from a man aged 50-59 years in good health. The source material was naive T cells sorted from blood.

CDR3 nucleotide sequence: TGTGCCAGCAGGACTAGCGGGAACACCGGGGAGCTGTTTTTT. Translated: CASRTSGNTGELFF. The chain links TRBV7-2 to TRBJ2-2; 9 bases line up with TRBD2. The V gene end was trimmed by 6 bases and the J gene end by 1 base; junction bases not matched to a gene: 0. The CDR3 is made up of 14 amino acids. Germline assignment: CDR1 SGHTA and CDR2 FQGNSA. Full variable domain (remainder filled in from reference TRBV7-2 and TRBJ2-2): GAGVSQSPSNKVTEKGKDVELRCDPISGHTALYWYRQSLGQGLEFLIYFQGNSAPDKSGLPSDRFSAERTGGSVSTLTIQRTQQEDSAVYLCASRTSGNTGELFFGEGSRLTVL.